This T cell receptor beta chain was profiled in a study of cytomegalovirus exposure and HLA in healthy donors. Study conclusions and caveats: The classifier, whose performance was assessed in both the original and validation cohorts, reportedly diagnosed cytomegalovirus status with high specificity and sensitivity.

For this clone: What it binds is not known.

After removal of 5 bases from V and 4 bases from J, the junction contained 5 bases not matched to a gene. The CDR3 spans 15 residues. Germline V gene data show CDR1 as MNHEY and CDR2 as SMNVEV (reference sequence). The data were produced by immunoSEQ multiplex PCR, yet TCRdb's version contains in-frame clones alone and is incomplete. The sample shows about 21,000 clones, around 96% of them seen only once. The material sequenced was PBMCs. This clonotype originated in a man aged 30 to 45 in good health and CMV-seropositive. The rearrangement joins TRBV27 to TRBJ1-2; 12 bases agree with TRBD1. The CDR3 DNA reads TGTGCCAGCAGTAGGGGGACAGGGGGCTTCTATGGCTACACCTTC. Translated: CASSRGTGGFYGYTF.